The clone carrying this T cell receptor beta chain was seen a single time. Its antigen remains unidentified. Profiled with immunoSEQ multiplex PCR; TCRdb holds only in-frame clones, not every one. Of roughly 20,000 clones in the sample, around 87% were seen once. The V gene end was trimmed by 0 bases and the J gene end by 5 bases; junction bases not matched to a gene: 7. Germline V gene sequence: CDR1 SGHRS, CDR2 YFSETQ. The CDR3 spans 16 residues. The data belong to a study of OX40 agonist ivuxolimab in advanced cancers. Findings and caveats of the study: Clonal expansion by week 6 occurred in CD4+ and CD8+ blood T cells (at 0.1 to 3.0 mg/kg). Some nonresponders likewise displayed low normalized T-cell clonal expansion. Expanded clones tended on average to be more numerous among CD8+ T cells than CD4+.

The chain couples TRBV5-1 to TRBJ2-5; 10 bases match TRBD2. This receptor was taken from an adult with an advanced solid tumor such as melanoma, head and neck, liver or kidney cancer. Source: CD4+ or CD8+ T cells sorted from blood, taken in a trial of the OX40 agonist ivuxolimab. The CDR3 DNA sequence: TGCGCCAGCAGCTTGGAAGGACTAGCGGAACGGGAGACCCAGTACTTC. It codes for CASSLEGLAERETQYF. The variable domain in full, completed from reference TRBV5-1 and TRBJ2-5, reads KAGVTQTPRYLIKTRGQQVTLSCSPISGHRSVSWYQQTPGQGLQFLFEYFSETQRNKGNFPGRFSGRQFSNSRSEMNVSTLELGDSALYLCASSLEGLAERETQYFGPGTRLLVL.